Described below is a single T cell receptor (beta chain) sequence and its context. This clonotype was recorded many times. This receptor's antigen is unknown. One base away there is no much larger clone; base qualities are not given. The reads were generated on an Illumina HiSeq 2000. TCR beta chain libraries were generated by multiplex PCR amplification. High-throughput sequencing was used to analyze the amplified TCR beta chain products. TCRdb reprocessing: public reads trimmed at Q25 with fastp, clones called with MiXCR, in-frame beta chains kept. Each entry is one CDR3 protein sequence, shown with its most common DNA and genes. Counted in this sample were about 80,000 distinct CDR3 sequences; roughly a fifth of them appeared once. Clones ranked in the top ten supply over 2% of the sample. Ends trimmed: V by 3 bases, J by 12 bases; bases unmatched to a gene: 7. The CDR3 numbers 13 residues from cysteine through phenylalanine. This entry keeps only the CDR3 DNA: 39 bases, framed from base 1.

The axillary draining lymph nodes of breast cancer patients were the source of the lymph node samples. The data are from a study of breast tumors, draining lymph nodes, adjacent tissues (dated by TCRdb to the mid-2010s). General notes on the study: Breast cancer patients provided tumor, adjacent nontumor tissue and axillary lymph nodes, and the study compared the TCR beta repertoires across these three sources. The study was designed to assess the relationships and possible T-cell exchange between tumor, surrounding tissue and draining lymph node repertoires in human breast cancer.

Overall results and qualifications from the work: In luminal-like breast cancer, tumor and nontumor tissue repertoires resembled each other significantly more than in basal-like breast cancer. Tumor T-cell repertoires showed less diversity than lymph node repertoires and more diversity than nontumor tissue repertoires, and tumor T-cell repertoires showed preferential V and J gene usage. Rather than being directly demonstrated, the conclusion that tumor T cells originate in lymph nodes was presented as consistent with a hypothesis. A scenario in which most tumor T cells derive from the lymph node and then expand within tumor tissue was judged to be consistent with the data.

This receptor was taken from a female donor with breast cancer. Some clones in this sample may be carry-over from other donors' samples. The sequenced sample consisted of axillary lymph node tissue. The sequence links TRBV12-3 or TRBV12-4 to TRBJ2-1; TRBD2 aligns with 8 central bases. The sequenced DNA is TGTGCCAGCAGTTTTACTAGCGGATTGGGGCAGTTCTTC. This codes for CASSFTSGLGQFF.